These T cell receptor beta chains were read from a single sample in a study of shared clonotypes between healthy human individuals. Assay: immunoSEQ multiplex PCR; the TCRdb copy retains only in-frame clones and omits some. This sample yields about 580,000 clones, of which roughly 98% are seen a single time; approximately 0.33% belongs to the top ten. The material sequenced was naive CD8+ T cells sorted from blood. These TCRs come from a man aged 25-45 years in good health. The conserved cysteine and the conserved F or W are not part of the CDR3 here.

TRBJ2-7 TRBV7-9 ASSSQLGHPEQY
TRBJ2-5 TRBV5-6 ASSGGPGGTQY
TRBJ2-2 TRBV11-3 ASSLDGTGELF
TRBJ2-7 TRBV5-6 ASSTLERETDEQY
TRBJ1-5 TRBV28 ASSLGGAVQPQH
TRBJ2-7 TRBV15 ATSRDYTNEQY
TRBJ2-7 TRBV7-9 ASSLTAGPYEQY
TRBJ2-7 TRBV7-9 ASSPGLAGVEEQY
TRBJ2-3 TRBV6-5 ASTLGAGADTQY
TRBJ2-7 TRBV7-9 ASSLGDRYEQY
TRBJ1-4 TRBV2 ASSEAREKLF
TRBJ2-1 TRBV11-2 ASSLMAGGTGWDNEQF
TRBJ2-7 TRBV7-2 ASSPPPGAWNYEQY
TRBJ2-1 TRBV29-1 SVELQTNEQF
TRBJ2-7 TRBV29-1 SVLAGPSYEQY
TRBJ2-5 TRBV28 ASSSLFSGAEETQY
TRBJ2-1 TRBV9 ASSVSSGNIYNEQF
TRBJ2-7 TRBV18 ASSPRTTLLYEQY
TRBJ1-2 TRBV27 TSSYGQNYGYT
TRBJ2-7 TRBV9 ASSLGTSGYEQY
TRBJ2-5 TRBV10-2 ASSEEQYQETQY
TRBJ2-1 TRBV11-1 ASSLGLAFVNEQF
TRBJ2-2 TRBV4-3 ASSQEPTSGSTGELF
TRBJ2-2 TRBV9 ASYGRGQGENGAPANTGELF
TRBJ2-7 TRBV27 ASSPRGQGSYEQY
TRBJ2-1 TRBV10-1 ASSEGYLLDEQF
TRBJ2-5 TRBV28 ASSLTLVPQY
TRBJ2-3 TRBV18 ASSPIPWGQGTDTQY
TRBJ1-5 TRBV5-8 ASSLGKGEDSNQPQH
TRBJ2-7 TRBV5-8 ASSLGLAGGEYEQY
TRBJ1-1 TRBV9 ASSPEGRSGSEAF
TRBJ2-7 TRBV10-1 ASSEWGLARQQY
TRBJ2-5 TRBV7-8 ASSLVGGVGQETQY
TRBJ2-7 TRBV6-5 ASSYTRLDEQY
TRBJ2-1 TRBV5-3 ASSRLGVCDEQF
TRBJ2-5 TRBV7-9 ASSSRGRTQETQY
TRBJ2-7 TRBV13 ASSWTSYEQY
TRBJ1-2 TRBV2 ASSPEGHSGAHGYT
TRBJ2-7 TRBV5-8 ASSQGQTGADEQY
TRBJ2-3 TRBV28 ASSSTDRVVGTDTQY
TRBJ2-7 TRBV7-8 ASSLAQRVEQY
TRBJ2-3 TRBV9 ASSAPGANRGGTDTQY
TRBJ2-2 TRBV7-9 ASSPPLAGGLYTGELF
TRBJ2-7 TRBV27 ASSSMSGDEQY
TRBJ1-2 TRBV9 ASSGDALGYT
TRBJ2-3 TRBV28 ASSSGTVTNGDTQY
TRBJ2-7 TRBV6-1 ASSVDGQGFEQY
TRBJ2-2 TRBV5-6 ASSLGSGNSGELF
TRBJ1-5 TRBV6-1 ASSDGTGVLGQPQH
TRBJ2-7 TRBV5-4 ASSLEAGPPYEQY